This passage covers 14 T cell receptor beta chains from one sample sequenced in a study of CXCR4 blockade with PD-1 therapy in pancreatic cancer. Measured with immunoSEQ multiplex PCR; TCRdb has only the in-frame clones, and not every one. The data show about 2,600 clones, about 45% seen once. The sequenced sample was tumor tissue. The receptors come from a human donor with pancreatic ductal adenocarcinoma.

This clone is labeled medium-sized. The chain joins TRBV6-8 to TRBJ2-7; 7 bases fit TRBD1. This CDR3 has 17 residues. Germline values: CDR1 MNHGY, CDR2 SAAAGT. V shed 0 bases, J shed 0 bases, and the junction held 8 bases outside the gene matches. CDR3 DNA sequence: TGTGCCAGCAGTTACTCAGCAGTCGGGGACAGCTCCTACGAGCAGTACTTC. This gives the protein CASSYSAVGDSSYEQYF.

This chain connects TRBV30 to TRBJ1-1; 7 bases are a match to TRBD1. The germline CDR1 and CDR2 sequences are GTSNPN and SVGIG (reference sequence). The CDR3 is made up of 12 amino acids. J was trimmed by 6 bases and V by 3 bases; bases with no gene match: 4. CDR3 coding DNA: TGTGCCTGGAGCAGGGGGGGCCCTGAAGCTTTCTTT. Translated, it gives CAWSRGGPEAFF.

This rearrangement joins TRBV25-1 to TRBJ1-1; D ambiguous. V was pared by 8 bases and J by 6 bases, with 16 bases between. There are 13 residues in the CDR3. Germline lookup yields CDR1 MGHDK and CDR2 SYGVNS. The CDR3 DNA reads TGTGCCAGCCGTGGCCCCAAAAGGTCTGAAGCTTTCTTT. Its translation: CASRGPKRSEAFF.

The J gene is TRBJ2-1, the V gene TRBV28, with D hard to call. In germline, CDR1 is MDHEN, CDR2 SYDVKM. V gave up 6 bases and J gave up 2 bases, with 14 bases separating them. This CDR3 has 15 residues. The CDR3 protein is CASSLRTGPYNEQFF. In DNA form, the CDR3 reads TGTGCCAGCAGCCTCAGGACCGGTCCCTACAATGAGCAGTTCTTC.

The chain links TRBV18 to TRBJ2-7; TRBD1 aligns across 8 bases. This CDR3 is 14 amino acids long. V lost 3 bases to trimming and J lost 6 bases; unmatched junction nucleotides: 7. Per the germline V gene, CDR1 is KGHSH and CDR2 is LQKENI. CDR3 nucleotides: TGTGCCAGCTCACCCGGGACAGGTCAGCGCGAGCAGTACTTC. Translating it yields CASSPGTGQREQYF.

In this sample, this clone is medium-sized. The chain has TRBV9 and TRBJ2-5; weak D call: TRBD1 (5 bases). V lost 3 bases, J lost 1 base, and 13 bases lay in between. Germline CDR1 and CDR2: SGDLS and YYNGEE. This CDR3 is built from 15 residues. The CDR3 here is CASSDSGNRQETQYF. The CDR3 nucleotides are TGTGCCAGCAGCGACTCAGGGAATCGCCAAGAGACCCAGTACTTC.

The chain combines TRBV29-1 with TRBJ2-5; D unclear. Germline assignment: CDR1 SQVTM and CDR2 ANQGSEA. The germline V and J ends were trimmed by 4 bases and 1 base, with 7 bases remaining between them. CDR3 size: 12 residues. The chain's CDR3 is CSVAPAQETQYF. DNA of the CDR3: TGCAGCGTTGCCCCGGCCCAAGAGACCCAGTACTTC.

This chain links TRBV6-8 with TRBJ1-4, with 7 bases matching TRBD1. CDR3 length: 15 residues. The germline CDR1 and CDR2 sequences are MNHGY and SAAAGT. J gave up 7 bases and V 4 bases, and 9 bases lay outside the gene matches. The CDR3: CASSSPQGITEKLFF. The CDR3 DNA sequence: TGTGCCAGCAGTTCTCCACAGGGGATTACTGAAAAACTGTTTTTT.

The chain carries TRBV29-1 and TRBJ1-1, with 10 bases that match TRBD1. V was clipped by 5 bases and J by 5 bases; unmatched bases: 5. The CDR3 is 13 residues long. In germline, CDR1 is SQVTM, CDR2 ANQGSEA. The CDR3 protein is CSVRTGGGTEAFF. DNA for the CDR3: TGCAGCGTTCGGACAGGGGGTGGAACTGAAGCTTTCTTT.

By its share, this clone is medium-sized. CDR3 in amino acids: CASSYGGTEAFF. As DNA, the CDR3 is TGTGCCAGCAGTTATGGGGGGACTGAAGCTTTCTTT. The rearrangement uses TRBV6-8 and TRBJ1-1; D possibly corresponds to TRBD1 (5 bases). The V end lost 3 bases, the J end lost 5 bases, and 7 bases lay between the germline ends. This CDR3 comprises 12 residues. Germline loops: CDR1 MNHGY, CDR2 SAAAGT.

J is TRBJ2-5 and V is TRBV19; TRBD1 aligns across 10 bases. The germline V gene encodes CDR1 LNHDA and CDR2 SQIVND (reference sequence). Trimming removed 10 bases from V and 2 bases from J; junction bases left unmatched: 4. The CDR3 is 13 residues long. The chain's CDR3 is CATTGQGQETQYF. CDR3 DNA: TGTGCCACCACGGGACAGGGGCAAGAGACCCAGTACTTC.

The CDR3 spells CASSRQGGETQYF. CDR3 nucleotide sequence: TGTGCCAGCAGTCGGCAGGGGGGCGAGACCCAGTACTTC. The chain has TRBV6-8 and TRBJ2-5; tentative D call: TRBD1 (7 bases). The CDR3 runs to 13 residues. Trimming left V 5 bases short and J 5 bases short, with 12 bases between. The germline CDR1 and CDR2 sequences are MNHGY and SAAAGT.

V usage is TRBV29-1 and J usage is TRBJ1-1, with TRBD1 identical over 7 bases. Per the germline V gene, CDR1 is SQVTM and CDR2 is ANQGSEA. J gave up 1 base and V 7 bases, and 9 bases lay outside the gene matches. The CDR3 length is 14 residues. CDR3 sequence (DNA): TGCAGCGCCCACAGGGGAGCTTGGAACACTGAAGCTTTCTTT. This encodes CSAHRGAWNTEAFF.

This chain joins TRBV19 and TRBJ2-7; tentative D call: TRBD2 (6 bases). The CDR3 runs to 11 residues. With 8 bases removed from V and 5 bases from J, the gap between germline ends came to 10 bases. Germline V gene lookup returns CDR1 LNHDA and CDR2 SQIVND (reference sequence). The CDR3 reads CASGGMDEQYF. Here the CDR3 DNA reads TGTGCCAGTGGAGGGATGGACGAGCAGTACTTC.